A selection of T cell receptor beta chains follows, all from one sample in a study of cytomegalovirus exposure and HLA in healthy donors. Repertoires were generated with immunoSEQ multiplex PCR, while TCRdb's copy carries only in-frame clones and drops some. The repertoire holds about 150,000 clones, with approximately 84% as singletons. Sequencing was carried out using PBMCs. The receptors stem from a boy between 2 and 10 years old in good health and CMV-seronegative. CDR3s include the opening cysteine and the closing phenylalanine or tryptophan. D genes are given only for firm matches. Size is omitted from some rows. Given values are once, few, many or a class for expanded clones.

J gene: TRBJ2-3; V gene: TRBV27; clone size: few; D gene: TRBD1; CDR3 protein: CASSLYGTGNTDTQYF; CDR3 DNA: TGTGCCAGCAGTTTATACGGGACAGGGAACACAGATACGCAGTATTTT
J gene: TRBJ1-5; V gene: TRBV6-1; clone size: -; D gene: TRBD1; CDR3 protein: CASSEVTTGGSQPQHF; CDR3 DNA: TGTGCCAGCAGTGAAGTTACAACAGGGGGAAGTCAGCCCCAGCATTTT
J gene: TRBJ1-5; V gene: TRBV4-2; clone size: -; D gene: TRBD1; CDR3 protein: CASSQGTGAISNQPQHF; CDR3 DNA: TGTGCCAGCAGCCAAGGGACAGGGGCGATTAGCAATCAGCCCCAGCATTTT
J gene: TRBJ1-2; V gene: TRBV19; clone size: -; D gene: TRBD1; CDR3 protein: CASSLTGTDNYGYTF; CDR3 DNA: TGTGCCAGTAGTTTGACCGGGACAGACAACTATGGCTACACCTTC
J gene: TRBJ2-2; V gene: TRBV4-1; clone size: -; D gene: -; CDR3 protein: CASSQGSGNTGELFF; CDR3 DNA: TGCGCCAGCAGCCAAGGATCGGGGAACACCGGGGAGCTGTTTTTT
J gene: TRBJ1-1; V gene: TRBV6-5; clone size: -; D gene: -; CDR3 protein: CASATVNTEAFF; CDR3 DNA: TGTGCCAGCGCCACGGTGAACACTGAAGCTTTCTTT
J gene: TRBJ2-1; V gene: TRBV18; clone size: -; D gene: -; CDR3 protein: CASSPNLRVNEQFF; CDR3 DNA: TGTGCCAGCTCACCAAACTTAAGAGTCAATGAGCAGTTCTTC
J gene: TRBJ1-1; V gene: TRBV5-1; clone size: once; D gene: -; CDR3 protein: CASTARGSNTEAFF; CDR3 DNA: TGCGCCAGCACCGCTAGAGGATCGAACACTGAAGCTTTCTTT
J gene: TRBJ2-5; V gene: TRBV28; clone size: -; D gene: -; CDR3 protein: CASSLPKWGQGETQYF; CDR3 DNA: TGTGCCAGCAGTTTACCTAAATGGGGGCAGGGAGAGACCCAGTACTTC
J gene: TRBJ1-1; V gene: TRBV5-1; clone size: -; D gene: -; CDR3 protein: CASSLDRVGDNTEAFF; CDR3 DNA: TGCGCCAGCAGCTTGGACAGGGTTGGGGACAACACTGAAGCTTTCTTT
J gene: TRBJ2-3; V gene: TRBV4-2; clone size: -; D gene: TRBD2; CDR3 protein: CASRSRVSGRGDTQYF; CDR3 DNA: TGTGCCAGCAGATCTAGAGTTAGCGGGAGGGGAGATACGCAGTATTTT
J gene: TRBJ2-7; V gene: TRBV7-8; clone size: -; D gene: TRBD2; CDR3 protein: CASNPGLEVPPDEQYF; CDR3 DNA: TGTGCCAGCAACCCGGGACTAGAAGTCCCCCCCGACGAGCAGTACTTC
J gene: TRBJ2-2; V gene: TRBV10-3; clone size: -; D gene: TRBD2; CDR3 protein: CAISESGTSGDTGELFF; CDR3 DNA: TGTGCCATCAGTGAGTCAGGCACTAGCGGGGACACCGGGGAGCTGTTTTTT
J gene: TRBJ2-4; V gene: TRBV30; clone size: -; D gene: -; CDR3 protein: CAWRQTGATKNIQYF; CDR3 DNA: TGTGCCTGGAGACAAACAGGAGCTACTAAAAACATTCAGTACTTC
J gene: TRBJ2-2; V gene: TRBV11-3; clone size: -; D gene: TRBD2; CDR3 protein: CASSLGLAGGRTGELFF; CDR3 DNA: TGTGCCAGCAGCTTGGGACTAGCGGGAGGTCGGACCGGGGAGCTGTTTTTT
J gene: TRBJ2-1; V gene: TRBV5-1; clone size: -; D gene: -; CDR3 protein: CASSYDGGPQFF; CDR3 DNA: TGCGCCAGCAGTTACGACGGAGGACCGCAGTTCTTC
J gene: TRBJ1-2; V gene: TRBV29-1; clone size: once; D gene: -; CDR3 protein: CSAGSDYGYTF; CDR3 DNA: TGCAGCGCCGGTTCGGACTATGGCTACACCTTC